Listed here are 14 T cell receptor beta chains from one sample, sequenced in a study of beta chain features in type 1 diabetes. Study results and caveats: Within each of all four CD4+ subsets, Type 1 diabetes patients had TCRB CDR3s that were moderately but significantly shorter.

Expressed TCRB transcripts got sequenced, as all isolated RNA was reverse transcribed. TCRdb's table, derived via immunoSEQ multiplex PCR, lists solely in-frame clones and lacks some. The repertoire has tens of thousands of clones, 55% to 80% of them found once; the top ten carry 0.25% to 0.35%. The antigens of these receptors remain unknown. The sample comprised stem cell memory CD4+ T cells from blood. Receptors originate from a woman aged 25 to 39 with type 1 diabetes.

The chain carries TRBV11-2 and TRBJ2-2; 8 positions agree with TRBD1. The CDR3 covers 15 residues. V shed 5 bases, J shed 2 bases, and the junction held 4 bases outside the gene matches. Germline V lookup: CDR1 SGHAT, CDR2 FQNNGV. The CDR3 region is CASSVDRGNTGELFF. Here the CDR3 DNA reads TGTGCCAGCAGCGTCGACAGGGGCAACACCGGGGAGCTGTTTTTT.

This sequence joins TRBV15 and TRBJ2-5; possibly TRBD2 for D (7 bases). The CDR3 covers 16 residues. V shed 5 bases and J shed 4 bases, with 20 bases lying between them. Germline values: CDR1 LNHNV, CDR2 YYDKDF (reference sequence). The CDR3: CATSPGGRGRAETQYF. The CDR3 DNA sequence: TGTGCCACCAGCCCCGGGGGGCGGGGGAGGGCAGAGACCCAGTACTTC. The whole variable domain, filled in from reference TRBV15 and TRBJ2-5, reads DAMVIQNPRYQVTQFGKPVTLSCSQTLNHNVMYWYQQKSSQAPKLLFHYYDKDFNNEADTPDNFQSRRPNTSFCFLDIRSPGLGDTAMYLCATSPGGRGRAETQYFGPGTRLLVL.

V gene TRBV5-6 combines with J gene TRBJ1-2; D might be TRBD1 (6 bases). V dropped 2 bases and J dropped 1 base, with 9 bases sitting between them. This CDR3 is 14 amino acids long. The germline V gene encodes CDR1 SGHDT and CDR2 YYEEEE. CDR3 protein: CASSFEGVNYGYTF. CDR3 DNA: TGTGCCAGCAGCTTCGAGGGGGTTAACTATGGCTACACCTTC.

V gene TRBV7-2 combines with J gene TRBJ2-2; 9 nucleotides match TRBD2. The CDR3 has 15 amino acids. Germline loops: CDR1 SGHTA, CDR2 FQGNSA. V was pared by 1 base and J by 7 bases, with 4 bases of the junction left unmatched. The CDR3 DNA reads as TGTGCCAGCAGCTTAGATCCTAGCGGGAACGGGGAGCTGTTTTTT. This gives the protein CASSLDPSGNGELFF.

This clone was picked up a small number of times. The chain carries TRBV5-1 and TRBJ2-1, with D possibly TRBD1 on 5 matching bases. The V end was cut by 1 base, the J end by 0 bases, with 8 bases between. The CDR3 length is 15 residues. From germline, CDR1 is SGHRS and CDR2 YFSETQ. In nucleotides, the CDR3 is TGCGCCAGCAGCTTGCAGGGAAGCTCCTACAATGAGCAGTTCTTC. It yields the protein CASSLQGSSYNEQFF.

The chain links TRBV6-1 to TRBJ2-1; 12 positions match TRBD2. The V and J ends lost 4 bases and 4 bases, in that order; junction bases with no gene match: 2. Germline values: CDR1 MNHNS, CDR2 SASEGT. The CDR3 runs 15 residues. Here the CDR3 reads CASSGTSGRYNEQFF. The CDR3 coding sequence is TGTGCCAGCAGTGGTACTAGCGGGAGGTACAATGAGCAGTTCTTC.

V gene TRBV5-1 combines with J gene TRBJ2-7; TRBD1 matches at 9 bases. The V gene end was trimmed by 2 bases and the J gene end by 6 bases; junction bases not matched to a gene: 3. The CDR3 is made up of 13 amino acids. From germline, CDR1 is SGHRS and CDR2 YFSETQ. CDR3 residues: CASSFTGGPEQYF. In DNA form, the CDR3 reads TGCGCCAGCAGCTTTACAGGGGGCCCCGAGCAGTACTTC.

Here the CDR3 DNA reads TGTGCCAGCAGCCGGAACGGGGAAAGCGATCAGCCCCAGCATTTT. As protein: CASSRNGESDQPQHF. The chain combines TRBV5-5 with TRBJ1-5, with unresolved D. The germline CDR1 and CDR2 sequences are SGHKS and YYEKEE (reference sequence). V lost 4 bases, J lost 5 bases, and 16 bases lay in between. The CDR3 has 15 amino acids.

CDR3 sequence reads: CASTDRQYGYTF. In DNA form, the CDR3 reads TGTGCCAGTACGGACAGACAATATGGCTACACCTTC. J is TRBJ1-2 and V is TRBV19; TRBD1 might be the D (6 bases). CDR1 and CDR2 (germline): LNHDA, SQIVND (reference sequence). V shed 7 bases and J shed 5 bases, with 11 bases lying between them. CDR3 length equals 12 residues.

The V and J genes are TRBV14 and TRBJ1-2; 8 positions match TRBD1. Germline values: CDR1 SGHDN, CDR2 FVKESK. The CDR3 runs 15 residues. The J segment lost 4 bases and the V segment lost 4 bases, leaving 8 bases of the junction unmatched. The CDR3 bases are TGTGCCAGCAGCCGCGACAGGGGCGTGGGCTATGGCTACACCTTC. Amino acid sequence: CASSRDRGVGYGYTF.

V gene TRBV18 combines with J gene TRBJ2-7; D remains unclear. The V end lost 3 bases, the J end lost 1 base, and 10 bases lay between the germline ends. The CDR3 consists of 14 residues. The germline V gene encodes CDR1 KGHSH and CDR2 LQKENI. CDR3 DNA: TGTGCCAGCTCACCGACATTGGTATCCTACGAGCAGTACTTC. It yields the protein CASSPTLVSYEQYF. The full variable domain, with the rest looked up from reference TRBV18 and TRBJ2-7, is NAGVMQNPRHLVRRRGQEARLRCSPMKGHSHVYWYRQLPEEGLKFMVYLQKENIIDESGMPKERFSAEFPKEGPSILRIQQVVRGDSAAYFCASSPTLVSYEQYFGPGTRLTVT.

A word on this clone: One end of the junction is discordant with germline, which a read error may explain. The genes are TRBV7-7 and TRBJ2-3; D unclear. Germline loops: CDR1 SSHAT, CDR2 FNYEAQ (reference sequence). The CDR3 consists of 15 residues. The CDR3: CASSSSASSTDTQYF. CDR3 nucleotides: TGTGCTAGCAGCTCGAGCGCTTCTAGCACAGATACGCAGTATTTT.

The genes are TRBV7-9 and TRBJ2-3, with D possibly being TRBD1 (5 bases). This CDR3 is 14 amino acids long. With 3 bases removed from V and 4 bases from J, the gap between germline ends came to 11 bases. The germline gives CDR1 SEHNR, CDR2 FQNEAQ (reference sequence). The CDR3 DNA sequence: TGTGCCAGCAGCTTCCAGGGCGGCGCAGATACGCAGTATTTT. The encoded protein is CASSFQGGADTQYF.

The chain links TRBV28 to TRBJ2-5; 7 nucleotides line up with TRBD2. V lost 1 base to trimming and J lost 3 bases; unmatched junction nucleotides: 14. The germline gives CDR1 MDHEN, CDR2 SYDVKM. This CDR3 has 18 residues. The DNA for the CDR3 is TGTGCCAGCAGTTTATCGTCGGCTAGCGGAGGCCCCAAAGAGACCCAGTACTTC. This sequence encodes CASSLSSASGGPKETQYF.